Each of the 6 T cell receptor beta chains below was sequenced from the same sample in a study of cytomegalovirus exposure and HLA in healthy donors. Primers included in the PCR were 60 Vbeta and 13 Jbeta primers. Produced via immunoSEQ multiplex PCR; TCRdb's table is partial and in-frame only. The sample contains 200,000 to 250,000 clones, around 85% of which appear only once. Sequencing input: PBMCs. These receptors were taken from a human donor in good health.

There are a few counts of this clone. This chain connects TRBV2 to TRBJ1-5; a possible D gene is TRBD1 (5 bases). V was clipped by 6 bases and J by 7 bases, with 16 bases between them. This CDR3 comprises 14 residues. Germline CDR1 and CDR2: SNHLY and FYNNEI. The CDR3 DNA reads TGTGCCAGCAGGGGACCCGGGGGTCCACAGCCCCAGCATTTT. Translating gives CASRGPGGPQPQHF.

This chain links TRBV7-9 with TRBJ2-7; no definite D call. Between the trimmed V and J ends, which lost 5 bases and 4 bases, there was a span of 6 bases. CDR3 length: 11 residues. Per germline, CDR1 SEHNR and CDR2 FQNEAQ (reference sequence). The CDR3 DNA is TGTGCCAGCAGCCCTTTATACGAGCAGTACTTC. Its translation is CASSPLYEQYF.

The chain uses TRBV30 and TRBJ1-5, with 9 bases aligning to TRBD1. The CDR3 is made up of 15 amino acids. The germline CDR1 and CDR2 sequences are GTSNPN and SVGIG (reference sequence). Trimming took 1 base from V and 7 from J; bases not matched to a gene: 8. The CDR3 DNA reads as TGTGCCTGGAGTGCCGGACAGGGGCGGGGGCAGCCCCAGCATTTT. Amino acids: CAWSAGQGRGQPQHF.

The gene calls are TRBV13 and TRBJ1-1; 8 bases are a match to TRBD1. With 3 bases clipped from V and 0 bases from J, the junction kept 9 bases outside the gene matches. This CDR3 spans 17 amino acids. Germline assignment: CDR1 PRHDT and CDR2 FYEKMQ (reference sequence). CDR3 sequence reads: CASSLGQEIIMNTEAFF. As DNA, the CDR3 is TGTGCCAGCAGCTTGGGACAGGAGATCATAATGAACACTGAAGCTTTCTTT.

The chain recombines TRBV29-1 with TRBJ2-2; 12 bases map to TRBD2. CDR3 length: 15 residues. V was pared by 7 bases and J by 3 bases, with 6 bases of the junction left unmatched. Germline V gives CDR1 SQVTM, CDR2 ANQGSEA. CDR3 loop: CSAMTSGSDTGELFF. Here the CDR3 DNA reads TGCAGCGCCATGACTAGCGGGAGCGACACCGGGGAGCTGTTTTTT.

J is TRBJ2-3 and V is TRBV29-1; no definite D call. Per the germline V gene, CDR1 is SQVTM and CDR2 is ANQGSEA. CDR3 length: 13 amino acids. Between the trimmed V and J ends, which lost 3 bases and 4 bases, there was a span of 11 bases. For the CDR3, the DNA is TGCAGCGTTGAGGGCCTGCATGCAGATACGCAGTATTTT. Encoded protein: CSVEGLHADTQYF.